One sample yielded the 26 T cell receptor beta chains listed below, sequenced in a study of post-analysis software for immune sequencing data. Study observations and caveats: Roughly five TRBV segments were more frequent in patients than controls; TRBV5-6, TRBV5-1 and TRBV20-1 belonged to this group.

Researchers reported that TCR beta cDNA libraries carried unique molecular identifiers. In TCRdb, the PCR reads were re-called with MiXCR into one record per CDR3 protein. In the table there are roughly 700,000 distinct CDR3 sequences, about 27% of which are singletons. No cognate antigen is known for these TCRs. Sequenced sample: blood. The source is a girl aged 10-17 years with multiple sclerosis.

This clonotype was seen a handful of times. J is TRBJ2-7 and V is TRBV15, with a tentative D call TRBD2 (7 bases). Trimming took 3 bases from V and 2 from J, leaving 20 bases between them. Germline-derived CDR1 and CDR2 are LNHNV and YYDKDF (reference sequence). The CDR3 contains 17 residues. CDR3 in amino acids: CATSSRGGGARTYEQYF. The CDR3 DNA sequence: TGTGCCACCAGCAGCCGAGGAGGGGGGGCCCGAACCTACGAGCAGTACTTC.

This clonotype has more than one count but fewer than ten. The chain uses TRBV11-2 and TRBJ2-5; D is undetermined. V was trimmed by 0 bases and J by 10 bases, leaving 9 bases between them. The CDR3 contains 12 residues. Germline lookup yields CDR1 SGHAT and CDR2 FQNNGV. CDR3 coding DNA: TGTGCCAGCAGCTTAGATAGGGCCGACCAGTACTTC. Its protein product is CASSLDRADQYF.

This clonotype was seen more than once but under ten times. The chain is built from TRBV29-1 and TRBJ1-1; TRBD1 agrees at 7 bases. This CDR3 region has 14 residues. The V segment lost 7 bases and the J segment 3 bases; nucleotides outside the gene matches: 11. Germline V gene data show CDR1 as SQVTM and CDR2 as ANQGSEA. CDR3 loop: CSGRSGTEDTEAFF. CDR3 nucleotide sequence: TGCAGCGGCCGCTCAGGGACAGAAGACACTGAAGCTTTCTTT.

The genes are TRBV20-1 and TRBJ2-5, with 7 bases matching TRBD1. Per the germline V gene, CDR1 is DFQATT and CDR2 is SNEGSKA (reference sequence). The trim removed 5 bases at V and 4 bases at J, leaving 7 bases unmatched. The CDR3 is made up of 13 amino acids. The CDR3 nucleotides are TGCAGTGCTCCCCAGGGGGACGGAGAGACCCAGTACTTC. Translating it yields CSAPQGDGETQYF.

This clonotype was seen repeatedly, ten times or more. The chain employs TRBV28 and TRBJ1-5; no reliable D call. Deletions cut 4 bases from V and 1 base from J, with 5 bases between. From germline, CDR1 is MDHEN and CDR2 SYDVKM. This CDR3 is 13 amino acids long. DNA for the CDR3: TGTGCCAGCAGTTGGCAGAGCAATCAGCCCCAGCATTTT. Its protein is CASSWQSNQPQHF.

The chain has TRBV7-9 and TRBJ2-1; TRBD1 is a possible D gene (6 bases). Trimming removed 4 bases at V and 4 bases at J, with 17 bases between. Germline V gene data show CDR1 as SEHNR and CDR2 as FQNEAQ (reference sequence). The CDR3 runs to 16 residues. The CDR3 sequence is CASSSFTGSGYNEQFF. For the CDR3, the DNA is TGTGCCAGCAGCTCATTTACAGGGTCGGGGTACAATGAGCAGTTCTTC.

The chain is built from TRBV20-1 and TRBJ2-5; no reliable D call. Germline CDR1 DFQATT, CDR2 SNEGSKA (reference sequence). There are 15 residues in the CDR3. Trimming cost V 1 base and J 5 bases, with 17 bases left between them. The CDR3 spells CSARAPSFSRETQYF. The CDR3, as DNA: TGCAGTGCTAGAGCCCCCTCATTCTCCCGGGAGACCCAGTACTTC.

The chain has TRBV20-1 and TRBJ2-1; D is unresolved. The DNA end favors TRBJ2-7, so the J call may be wrong. CDR1 is DFQATT and CDR2 is SNEGSKA in the germline V gene (reference sequence). CDR3 length equals 14 residues. The CDR3: CSATPASSYNEQYF. The CDR3 DNA sequence: TGCAGTGCTACTCCGGCGAGCTCCTACAATGAGCAGTACTTC.

This chain connects TRBV6-1 to TRBJ2-5; D unclear. Germline CDR1 reads MNHNS; CDR2 reads SASEGT. The CDR3 contains 13 residues. With 4 bases removed from V and 4 bases from J, the gap between germline ends came to 10 bases. CDR3 sequence (DNA): TGTGCCAGCAGTGCTGTGGACCCAGAGACCCAGTACTTC. The encoded protein is CASSAVDPETQYF.

The chain couples TRBV11-2 to TRBJ2-7, with TRBD2 as a possible D gene (5 bases). This CDR3 spans 17 amino acids. V gave up 0 bases and J gave up 0 bases, with 15 bases separating them. Germline CDR1 reads SGHAT; CDR2 reads FQNNGV. DNA of the CDR3: TGTGCCAGCAGCTTAGATTTCGCGGGTGCACTCTCCTACGAGCAGTACTTC. It yields the protein CASSLDFAGALSYEQYF.

This clonotype was counted a few times. V and J are TRBV24-1 and TRBJ2-5; D possibly corresponds to TRBD1 (6 bases). With 4 bases removed from V and 5 bases from J, the gap between germline ends came to 13 bases. The CDR3 is 14 residues long. Germline values: CDR1 KGHDR, CDR2 SFDVKD. The CDR3 sequence: CATSDRTTGETQYF. In DNA form, the CDR3 reads TGTGCCACCAGTGACCGGACCACAGGGGAGACCCAGTACTTC.

The chain couples TRBV7-2 to TRBJ2-5, with 8 bases that match TRBD1. The CDR3 sequence is 13 residues long. V trimming: 5 bases; J trimming: 11 bases; junction bases outside the gene matches: 10. Germline loops: CDR1 SGHTA, CDR2 FQGNSA. This chain's CDR3 is CASSPGGRREQYF. The CDR3 nucleotides are TGTGCCAGCAGCCCAGGGGGCCGAAGGGAGCAGTACTTC.

This clonotype has a handful of counts. This rearrangement joins TRBV29-1 to TRBJ1-1, with 7 bases fitting TRBD1. The J segment lost 0 bases and the V segment lost 7 bases, leaving 14 bases of the junction unmatched. This CDR3 comprises 16 residues. Germline-derived CDR1 and CDR2 are SQVTM and ANQGSEA. DNA of the CDR3: TGCAGCGCCCACAGACCTCAGGGGGTGATGAACACTGAAGCTTTCTTT. This encodes CSAHRPQGVMNTEAFF.

V usage is TRBV12-3 or TRBV12-4 and J usage is TRBJ2-4, with TRBD1 as a possible D gene (6 bases). With 3 bases removed from V and 1 base from J, the gap between germline ends came to 16 bases. The CDR3 runs to 17 residues. CDR3 in DNA: TGTGCCAGCAGTTTCGTCTTTCTGGGGGCGGCCAAAAACATTCAGTACTTC. Translation: CASSFVFLGAAKNIQYF.

This clonotype was detected a few times. J is TRBJ2-6 and V is TRBV27; D gene unclear. V was pared by 4 bases and J by 0 bases, with 10 bases between. CDR3 length: 16 amino acids. Germline V gene sequence: CDR1 MNHEY, CDR2 SMNVEV (reference sequence). The CDR3 sequence is CASSSAGASGANVLTF. The CDR3 DNA reads TGTGCCAGCAGTTCCGCCGGAGCCTCTGGGGCCAACGTCCTGACTTTC.

In its sample, this clonotype was seen a few times. This chain uses TRBV20-1 with TRBJ1-2, with 7 bases matching TRBD1. V was pared by 6 bases and J by 3 bases, with 13 bases of the junction left unmatched. The germline V gene has CDR1 DFQATT and CDR2 SNEGSKA (reference sequence). The CDR3 runs 15 residues. The DNA for the CDR3 is TGCAGTGCCCTACTGTATAACCAGGGGGACTATGGCTACACCTTC. It specifies CSALLYNQGDYGYTF.

The chain employs TRBV2 and TRBJ2-3; a weak D match, TRBD2 (6 bases). CDR3 length: 15 amino acids. V lost 6 bases, J lost 9 bases, and 22 bases lay in between. Germline V lookup: CDR1 SNHLY, CDR2 FYNNEI. CDR3 nucleotide sequence: TGTGCCAGCAGGACGCCGGGACCCGGGGGAGAGACGCAGTATTTT. It is translated as CASRTPGPGGETQYF.

This clonotype was detected a few times. This chain links TRBV27 with TRBJ2-1; 9 bases align to TRBD2. The V and J ends lost 7 bases and 9 bases, in that order; junction bases with no gene match: 13. The CDR3 sequence is 15 residues long. Germline CDR1 is MNHEY and CDR2 is SMNVEV (reference sequence). CDR3 sequence: CASTRGAGGYSEQFF. CDR3 sequence (DNA): TGTGCCAGCACCCGGGGGGCGGGGGGGTACTCTGAGCAGTTCTTC.

V and J are TRBV6-5 and TRBJ1-1, with a weak D call TRBD1 (5 bases). Germline CDR1 reads MNHEY; CDR2 reads SVGAGI. Trimming cost V 4 bases and J 1 base, with 13 bases left between them. There are 15 residues in the CDR3. The CDR3, as DNA: TGTGCCAGCAGTTTCGGGGCAGGAGGGAACACTGAAGCTTTCTTT. This codes for CASSFGAGGNTEAFF.

The gene calls are TRBV7-9 and TRBJ2-4, with D maybe TRBD1 (6 bases). The CDR3 spans 14 residues. Germline values: CDR1 SEHNR, CDR2 FQNEAQ (reference sequence). The ends were cut back, 5 bases at V and 0 bases at J, with 8 bases in the middle. CDR3 coding DNA: TGTGCCAGCAGCCGGGACACAGCCAAAAACATTCAGTACTTC. Translating gives CASSRDTAKNIQYF.

This clonotype occurred a few times. This sequence joins TRBV20-1 and TRBJ1-1, with D possibly TRBD1 on 6 matching bases. The CDR3 consists of 14 residues. Trimming pared 7 bases from V and 1 base from J, leaving 16 bases between. From germline, CDR1 is DFQATT and CDR2 SNEGSKA (reference sequence). CDR3 nucleotides: TGCAGTGTCGCGCGGGGGGCGGAGAACACTGAAGCTTTCTTT. Translated, it gives CSVARGAENTEAFF.

This clonotype was picked up a small number of times. The chain employs TRBV5-1 and TRBJ2-2, with unresolved D. The V end was cut by 6 bases, the J end by 2 bases, with 11 bases between. The CDR3 consists of 14 residues. Germline CDR1 SGHRS, CDR2 YFSETQ. CDR3 DNA sequence: TGCGCCAGCAAACTCGAAATCAACACCGGGGAGCTGTTTTTT. Amino acid sequence: CASKLEINTGELFF.

This clonotype was observed a few times. One end of the junction does not line up with germline, which may come from a read error. The V gene is TRBV3-1, the J gene TRBJ2-1; D remains ambiguous. This CDR3 comprises 16 residues. Germline loops: CDR1 LGHDT, CDR2 YNNKEL (reference sequence). The CDR3 nucleotides read TGTGCCAGTAGCCAAGATTCTACTTACGGATACAATGAGCAGTTCTTC. Protein product: CASSQDSTYGYNEQFF.

In DNA form, the CDR3 reads TGCAGTGCTAGAGGAGTCGGCCAAGAGACCCAGTACTTC. Translated, it gives CSARGVGQETQYF. The J gene is TRBJ2-5, the V gene TRBV20-1, with D unresolved. There are 13 residues in the CDR3. V was pared by 1 base and J by 1 base, with 7 bases between. The germline CDR1 and CDR2 sequences are DFQATT and SNEGSKA (reference sequence).

This clonotype has ten or more counts. This chain links TRBV15 with TRBJ1-2; TRBD1 agrees at 10 bases. V was clipped by 5 bases and J by 2 bases; unmatched bases: 5. Germline values: CDR1 LNHNV, CDR2 YYDKDF (reference sequence). CDR3 size: 15 residues. The CDR3 protein is CATSLTGQGNYGYTF. Written as DNA, the CDR3 is TGTGCCACCAGCCTTACGGGACAGGGGAACTATGGCTACACCTTC.

This clonotype was seen only a few times. The chain combines TRBV7-9 with TRBJ2-1, with D possibly TRBD1 on 6 matching bases. The CDR3 extends over 15 amino acids. Trimming removed 1 base at V and 10 bases at J, with 17 bases between. From germline, CDR1 is SEHNR and CDR2 FQNEAQ (reference sequence). CDR3 protein: CASSLVGASGYEQFF. CDR3 in DNA: TGTGCCAGCAGCTTAGTGGGGGCATCTGGCTACGAGCAGTTCTTC.